This TCR beta chain came from a study of radiotherapy plus CTLA-4 blockade in lung cancer. The CDR3 has 15 residues. Germline V CDR1 and CDR2: MDHEN, SYDVKM. After removal of 5 bases from V and 4 bases from J, the junction contained 6 bases not matched to a gene. The protocol was immunoSEQ multiplex PCR, while the TCRdb copy is restricted to in-frame clones and leaves out a portion. The table shows 110,000 or so clones, with about 77% occurring only once. The clonotype originates from a human donor with non-small cell lung cancer who had a partial response to radiotherapy plus ipilimumab. The rearrangement links TRBV28 to TRBJ2-1; 9 nucleotides agree with TRBD1. This specimen was peripheral blood, taken from a patient treated with radiotherapy plus ipilimumab. CDR3: CASSAPGQGYNEQFF. The CDR3 DNA follows: TGTGCCAGCAGTGCGCCGGGACAGGGATACAATGAGCAGTTCTTC.